Each of the 3 T cell receptor beta chains below was sequenced from the same sample in a study of early T cells in non-severe SARS-CoV-2 infection. TCRdb recomputed calls from the 5' RACE reads with MiXCR, one row per CDR3 protein. Among over 50,000 distinct CDR3 sequences listed, about 7.7% were seen once. The source material was whole blood, sampled at baseline. These receptors all come from an adult who was a healthcare worker with PCR-confirmed SARS-CoV-2 infection or an uninfected control (not recorded which).

The gene calls are TRBV10-2 and TRBJ2-7; TRBD1 aligns across 11 bases. The V segment lost 2 bases and the J segment 5 bases; nucleotides outside the gene matches: 5. Germline assignment: CDR1 WSHSY and CDR2 SAAADI. This CDR3 comprises 15 residues. CDR3 DNA: TGCGCCAGCAGTGAGCCGGGACAGGGGGAACACGAGCAGTACTTC. Encoded protein: CASSEPGQGEHEQYF.

The table lists this clonotype with a few counts. The V and J genes are TRBV6-1 and TRBJ2-7; 9 positions agree with TRBD1. Trimming took 6 bases from V and 4 from J; bases not matched to a gene: 7. The germline V gene encodes CDR1 MNHNS and CDR2 SASEGT. The length of the CDR3 is 14 residues. CDR3 in amino acids: CASRNRDRVYEQYF. CDR3 DNA sequence: TGTGCCAGCAGAAACCGGGACAGGGTTTACGAGCAGTACTTC.

This clonotype appeared a few times. The V gene is TRBV29-1, the J gene TRBJ2-3; possible D gene TRBD2, 5 bases. V lost 5 bases to trimming and J lost 0 bases, with 9 bases between them. Germline V gene lookup returns CDR1 SQVTM and CDR2 ANQGSEA. CDR3 length equals 13 residues. CDR3 DNA sequence: TGCAGCGTTATTCGGACTAGCACAGATACGCAGTATTTT. Its translation is CSVIRTSTDTQYF.